A selection of T cell receptor beta chains follows, all from one sample in a study of vaccination effects on CD4 cells after COVID-19. Clones were read by immunoSEQ multiplex PCR, and TCRdb kept only the in-frame ones, dropping some. This sample has about 32,000 clones, with 72% found just once. These receptors are not linked to any known antigen. The sequencing here drew on CD4+ T cells from PBMCs cultured with HCoV-229E spike peptides, taken after COVID-19 vaccination. These TCRs come from a human donor who received a COVID-19 vaccine. CDR3s include the opening cysteine and the closing phenylalanine or tryptophan. The D gene is left open where the match is weak. The size of a clone is reported for some rows only, either as once, few or many, or as a class for expanded clones.

v_gene	abundance	d_gene	j_gene	CDR3nt	CDR3aa
TRBV6-2/TRBV6-3	.	TRBD1	TRBJ1-1	TGTGCCAGCAGTTATTTCGGCGGACAGGGGAGGAACACTGAAGCTTTCTTT	CASSYFGGQGRNTEAFF
TRBV11-3	.	.	TRBJ2-7	TGTGCCAGCAGCTTATTTGGTGGCTACGAGCAGTACTTC	CASSLFGGYEQYF
TRBV4-1	.	.	TRBJ1-5	TGCGCCAGCAGCCAAGGAAGTTGGGGGCGGAGAACCAATCAGCCCCAGCATTTT	CASSQGSWGRRTNQPQHF
TRBV5-1	.	.	TRBJ1-6	TGCGCCAGCAGCTTGGAGGCGGGACATAGTCGATCACCCCTCCACTTT	CASSLEAGHSRSPLHF
TRBV7-8	.	.	TRBJ1-2	TGTGCCAGCAGCTTGGGACGCCATGGCTACACCTTC	CASSLGRHGYTF
TRBV19	.	.	TRBJ1-2	TGTGCCAGTAGTATAGATGCGAGCGCGGGGTATGGCTACACCTTC	CASSIDASAGYGYTF
TRBV27	once	TRBD2	TRBJ2-1	TGTGCCAGTGGAGCGGGAGCGTATCCCAATGAGCAGTTCTTC	CASGAGAYPNEQFF
TRBV30	.	.	TRBJ1-2	TGTGCCTGGAGTACCAGCTATGGCTACACCTTC	CAWSTSYGYTF
TRBV19	.	.	TRBJ2-7	TGTGCCAGTAGTACTAAGGGGGAGGGCTCCTACGAGCAGTACTTC	CASSTKGEGSYEQYF
TRBV4-1	once	.	TRBJ2-2	TGCGCCAGCAGCCAACACATCCGGGACACCAATATGAACACCGGGGAGCTGTTTTTT	CASSQHIRDTNMNTGELFF
TRBV6-5	.	TRBD1	TRBJ1-4	TGTGCCAGCAGTTACATTAGGGACAGGGGTGAAAAACTGTTTTTT	CASSYIRDRGEKLFF
TRBV5-1	.	.	TRBJ2-7	TGCGCCAGCAGCTTGACGGCGGTCTCCTACGAGCAGTACTTC	CASSLTAVSYEQYF
TRBV5-1	.	.	TRBJ2-7	TGCGCCAGCAGCTTCGCAGCGTCCTACGAGCAGTACTTC	CASSFAASYEQYF
TRBV12-3/TRBV12-4	.	.	TRBJ2-4	TGTGCCAGCAGTTTAAGGGGTGACATTCAGTACTTC	CASSLRGDIQYF
TRBV4-1	.	.	TRBJ1-2	TGCGCCAGCAGCCAAGGGCCCCCGGGGGCGGGCTATGGCTACACCTTC	CASSQGPPGAGYGYTF
TRBV9	.	TRBD2	TRBJ2-1	TGTGCCAGCAGCCCAGTACTAGCGGGGAGATACAATGAGCAGTTCTTC	CASSPVLAGRYNEQFF
TRBV30	.	.	TRBJ1-2	TGTGCCTGGATTATGGCCGGAAGTCCTAACTATGGCTACACCTTC	CAWIMAGSPNYGYTF
TRBV6-6	.	.	TRBJ2-3	TGTGCCAGCAGTTTCCGCGGGGCCGTTTTAGATACGCAGTATTTT	CASSFRGAVLDTQYF
TRBV11-2	.	.	TRBJ2-7	TGTGCCAGCAGCTCCGGGACAATCCCTCCCCACGAGCAGTACTTC	CASSSGTIPPHEQYF
TRBV7-9	.	.	TRBJ2-2	TGTGCCAGCAGCTCTAGGGGTGGGACGTTTGCGAACACCGGGGAGCTGTTTTTT	CASSSRGGTFANTGELFF
TRBV29-1	.	.	TRBJ1-3	TGCAGCGTTGAAGAATGGGAGATCATTGGAGGAAACACCATATATTTT	CSVEEWEIIGGNTIYF
TRBV12-3/TRBV12-4	.	.	TRBJ2-5	TGTGCCAGCAGTTTAAAAGGGGAGACCCAGTACTTC	CASSLKGETQYF
TRBV14	few	.	TRBJ1-2	TGTGCCAGCAGCCAAGTGAAAAGAGGGGGCTACACCTTC	CASSQVKRGGYTF
TRBV20-1	.	.	TRBJ1-1	TGCAGTGCTAGAGCTGCTGAAGCTTTCTTT	CSARAAEAFF
TRBV19	.	.	TRBJ1-3	TGTGCCAGTAGTATAGAGTTGTCCCAGCACTCTGGAAACACCATATATTTT	CASSIELSQHSGNTIYF
TRBV5-8	.	.	TRBJ2-5	TGTGCCAGCAGCCCCCGGTTGAGCGTGGGAGAGACCCAGTACTTC	CASSPRLSVGETQYF
TRBV10-3	.	.	TRBJ2-7	TGTGCCACCCGGGTTCGTATGGCCTACGAGCAGTACTTC	CATRVRMAYEQYF
TRBV5-5	.	.	TRBJ1-1	TGTGCCAGCAGCTTGGCCCGGTTCTCCTCAGTTGGCACTGAAGCTTTCTTT	CASSLARFSSVGTEAFF
TRBV7-2	few	.	TRBJ1-5	TGTGCCAGCAGCTTGAACAATCAGCCCCAGCATTTT	CASSLNNQPQHF
TRBV6-5	.	TRBD1	TRBJ2-7	TGTGCCAGCACTCCGGGACAGGAAGCGTACGAGCAGTACTTC	CASTPGQEAYEQYF
TRBV12-3/TRBV12-4	.	.	TRBJ2-7	TGTGCCAGCAGCCCACAGGCCTACGAGCAGTACTTC	CASSPQAYEQYF
TRBV7-9	.	TRBD1	TRBJ2-7	TGTGCCAGCAGCCCCGCCGGGGACAGGGAAAAGGAGCAGTACTTC	CASSPAGDREKEQYF
TRBV21-1	.	.	TRBJ2-3	TGTGCCAGCAGCCGAACGCCTCCGGACAGTACTAGCACAGATACGCAGTATTTT	CASSRTPPDSTSTDTQYF
TRBV12-3/TRBV12-4	few	.	TRBJ1-1	TGTGCCAGCAGTTTTCGGGGGGCTGAAGCTTTCTTT	CASSFRGAEAFF
TRBV6-5	.	.	TRBJ2-7	TGTGCCAGTGACCGGGAAACCTACGAGCAGTACTTC	CASDRETYEQYF
TRBV19	.	.	TRBJ1-1	TGTGCCAGTAGCTCTTATAGGGGTGGCACTGAAGCTTTCTTT	CASSSYRGGTEAFF
TRBV5-4	.	TRBD1	TRBJ2-7	TGTGCCAGCAGCTTGGGCGGACAGGTGGGCTCCTACGAGCAGTACTTC	CASSLGGQVGSYEQYF
TRBV12-3/TRBV12-4	.	.	TRBJ2-7	TGTGCCAGCAGTTTAGTGGGTGGCGAGCAGTACTTC	CASSLVGGEQYF
TRBV11-2	.	.	TRBJ1-3	TGTGCCAGCAGCTTAGACCCACAGGGAAGAGGAAACACCATATATTTT	CASSLDPQGRGNTIYF
TRBV9	.	TRBD2	TRBJ2-1	TGTGCCAGCAGCCCTCGAGGTACTAGCGGAAGTGAGCAGTTCTTC	CASSPRGTSGSEQFF
TRBV19	.	TRBD2	TRBJ2-5	TGTGCCAGTAGTCGACGGGGACTAGCGACGTACCAAGAGACCCAGTACTTC	CASSRRGLATYQETQYF
TRBV6-5	.	.	TRBJ1-4	TGTGCCAGCATCGCGGGGGGCACTAATGAAAAACTGTTTTTT	CASIAGGTNEKLFF
TRBV29-1	.	.	TRBJ1-1	TGCAGCGCCGCCGGGGATGGGGGGCGGAACACTGAAGCTTTCTTT	CSAAGDGGRNTEAFF
TRBV21-1	.	.	TRBJ1-2	TGTGCCAGCAGCGGCCGACCGGAAGGCTACACCTTC	CASSGRPEGYTF
TRBV5-1	few	.	TRBJ2-2	TGCGCCAGCAGCTTGGATGGGAGTACTACCGGGGAGCTGTTTTTT	CASSLDGSTTGELFF
TRBV5-1	.	TRBD1	TRBJ1-1	TGCGCCAGCAGCTTAGGGGGACAGGGGGCAAGCACTGAAGCTTTCTTT	CASSLGGQGASTEAFF
TRBV30	.	.	TRBJ2-5	TGTGCCTGGACTTTCACCCGGGAGACCCAGTACTTC	CAWTFTRETQYF
TRBV7-9	.	.	TRBJ2-6	TGTGCCAGCAGCTTTGACGAAGGCGTCCTGACTTTC	CASSFDEGVLTF
TRBV19	once	.	TRBJ1-1	TGTGCCAGTAGTATTACCCTAGTGAACACTGAAGCTTTCTTT	CASSITLVNTEAFF
TRBV30	few	.	TRBJ1-6	TGTGCCTGGAGCCGGTTGGGACTGACTAATAATTCACCCCTCCACTTT	CAWSRLGLTNNSPLHF
TRBV19	.	TRBD2	TRBJ2-4	TGTGCCAGTAGTCCACTAGCGGGGGGTTCTTTGGCCAAAAACATTCAGTACTTC	CASSPLAGGSLAKNIQYF
TRBV3-1/TRBV3-2	.	TRBD1	TRBJ1-2	TGTGCCAGCAGGAGACAGGGAGAGGGCCCGGCTGGCTACACCTTC	CASRRQGEGPAGYTF
TRBV12-5	.	TRBD1	TRBJ1-1	TGTGCTAGTGGTTCGGGACAGGCCGACACTGAAGCTTTCTTT	CASGSGQADTEAFF
TRBV12-3/TRBV12-4	.	.	TRBJ1-1	TGTGCCAGCAGGGGACATGCCACTGAAGCTTTCTTT	CASRGHATEAFF
TRBV3-1/TRBV3-2	.	.	TRBJ1-2	TGTGCCAGCAGCCAGGATGACAGAGTCTATGGCTACACCTTC	CASSQDDRVYGYTF
TRBV4-1	.	TRBD1	TRBJ1-4	TGCGCCAGCAGCCCCACGACAGGGAAGGGTGAAAAACTGTTTTTT	CASSPTTGKGEKLFF
TRBV11-2	.	.	TRBJ2-7	TGTGCCAGCAGCACCCCCCGAAGGCCCCACGAGCAGTACTTC	CASSTPRRPHEQYF
TRBV10-3	.	.	TRBJ1-5	TGTGCCATCAGAGGTTACAATCAGCCCCAGCATTTT	CAIRGYNQPQHF
TRBV6-5	.	TRBD1	TRBJ1-1	TGTGCCACCCAGAAGGAGACAGGGTCGCCCACTGAAGCTTTCTTT	CATQKETGSPTEAFF